The TCR beta chain under discussion was sequenced for a study of blood T cell repertoires in COVID-19. As for the study in general: Sites across the United States, Italy and Spain contributed samples from acute and convalescent COVID-19.

Sequencing was performed with immunoSEQ multiplex PCR; in TCRdb, only in-frame clones are kept and a portion is missing. The sample holds 300,000 to 500,000 clones, 88% seen once. The CDR3 is made up of 13 amino acids. V lost 1 base, J lost 8 bases, and 6 bases lay in between. CDR1 is KGHSH and CDR2 is LQKENI in the germline V gene. Assignments of participants to cohorts depended upon their own reported clinical history. V and J are TRBV18 and TRBJ1-6; D gene uncertain. The sequencing input was PBMCs or T cells enriched from blood (not recorded which). This clonotype was sampled from a woman aged 40 to 50 with acute COVID-19. The CDR3 here is CASSPQTDSPLHF. CDR3 coding DNA: TGTGCCAGCTCACCACAAACGGATTCACCCCTCCACTTT.